These 28 T cell receptor beta chains originate from one sample sequenced in a study of read filtering for tumor transcriptome and immune sequencing (dated by TCRdb to the early 2020s). The listed sequencing device is Illumina HiSeq 4000. The Immunoverse kit was used to build TCR libraries from around 420 ng RNA, with molecular barcoded adaptors covering alpha/delta and beta/gamma chains. TCRdb reworked the public reads: Q25 trimming with fastp, MiXCR clone assembly, productive beta chains retained. Rows matching on CDR3 protein sequence are summarized as one entry with the most common DNA and genes. The sample table holds fewer than 45,000 distinct CDR3 sequences, of which 10% to 15% were seen once. Around 34% of the sample is held by the ten biggest clonotypes. Sequences were obtained from a population of CD138-negative cells sorted from bone marrow. Taken with the paper, the label for cell subset or site translates to: bone marrow mononuclear cells depleted of CD138+ plasma/myeloma cells by negative magnetic selection. The receptors come from a donor over 35 with multiple myeloma.

In its sample, this clonotype was seen many times. The J gene is TRBJ2-3, the V gene TRBV14; D is unclear. The CDR3 has 16 residues. Trimming took off 1 base at V and 0 bases at J, with 11 bases between the two ends. Germline lookup yields CDR1 SGHDN and CDR2 FVKESK. The CDR3 protein is CASSQARTTSTDTQYF. The CDR3 coding sequence is TGTGCCAGCAGCCAAGCCAGGACCACTAGCACAGATACGCAGTATTTT.

This clonotype was seen a few times. A read error may produce the germline difference seen at one junction end. The rearrangement uses TRBV2 and TRBJ2-1, with 8 bases identical to TRBD1. CDR1 SNHLY and CDR2 FYNNEI come from the germline V gene. The CDR3 has 14 residues. CDR3 sequence: CASGQDRAYNKQFF. The CDR3 DNA reads as TGTGCCAGCGGACAGGACAGGGCCTACAATAAGCAGTTCTTC.

This clonotype has ten or more counts. The rearrangement uses TRBV12-3 or TRBV12-4 and TRBJ1-2; D not resolved. The CDR3 runs to 12 residues. The V end was cut by 3 bases, the J end by 6 bases, with 8 bases between. The DNA for the CDR3 is TGTGCCAGCAGTTTTTTGGGGAATGGCTACACCTTC. Its protein is CASSFLGNGYTF.

This clonotype was detected ten times or more. A much larger clonotype is one base distant, so this may be a read error. The J gene is TRBJ2-1, the V gene TRBV18, with D possibly being TRBD1 or TRBD2 (5 bases each). The CDR3 has 18 residues. The germline gives CDR1 KGHSH, CDR2 LQKENI. The CDR3 DNA sequence: TGTGCCAGCTCACCACTGTCCCTAGCATGGGGCTCCTACAATGGGCAGTTCTTC. It specifies CASSPLSLAWGSYNGQFF.

This clonotype was recorded many times. The V gene is TRBV9, the J gene TRBJ2-3, with 9 bases that match TRBD2. The CDR3 contains 14 residues. J lost 10 bases, V lost 0 bases, and 6 bases had no gene match. Germline loops: CDR1 SGDLS, CDR2 YYNGEE. CDR3 DNA sequence: TGTGCCAGCAGCGTAGGGGGCGGGGGGGCCTCGCAGTATTTT. It translates to CASSVGGGGASQYF. The full variable domain, in which reference TRBV9 and TRBJ2-3 provide the parts outside the CDR3, is DSGVTQTPKHLITATGQRVTLRCSPRSGDLSVYWYQQSLDQGLQFLIQYYNGEERAKGNILERFSAQQFPDLHSELNLSSLELGDSALYFCASSVGGGGASQYFGPGTRLTVL.

This clonotype was seen many times. The genes are TRBV3-1 and TRBJ2-1; D perhaps matches TRBD2 (7 bases). There are 17 residues in the CDR3. Germline CDR1 reads LGHDT; CDR2 reads YNNKEL (reference sequence). Deletions cut 4 bases from V and 8 bases from J, with 24 bases between. Here the CDR3 reads CASSPPDYGGGGDEQFF. The CDR3, as DNA: TGTGCCAGCAGCCCCCCCGACTATGGGGGGGGCGGCGATGAGCAGTTCTTC.

This clonotype was observed at least ten times. This chain joins TRBV2 and TRBJ2-5; D tentatively fits TRBD1 or TRBD2 (5 bases each). The CDR3 is made up of 13 amino acids. With 6 bases removed from V and 5 bases from J, the gap between germline ends came to 13 bases. Germline V CDR1 and CDR2: SNHLY, FYNNEI. CDR3 loop: CASSLPGRETQYF. Written as DNA, the CDR3 is TGTGCCAGCAGCCTCCCGGGACGGGAGACCCAGTACTTC.

The rearrangement uses TRBV20-1 and TRBJ2-3; TRBD2 aligns across 9 bases. Unmatched junction bases numbered 13, after V lost 4 bases and J lost 5 bases. This CDR3 is built from 16 residues. Looked up from germline, CDR1 is DFQATT and CDR2 is SNEGSKA (reference sequence). The DNA for the CDR3 is TGCAGTGCTAACCCCGGGGCTAGCGGGGACCTAGATACGCAGTATTTT. Its protein is CSANPGASGDLDTQYF.

As for this clonotype: A much bigger clone sits one base away, suggesting this may be a read error. The CDR3 does not close with the conserved phenylalanine or tryptophan, likely indicating a read error. The chain is built from TRBV28 and TRBJ2-3, with no clear D. Germline V gene sequence: CDR1 MDHEN, CDR2 SYDVKM. The CDR3 runs 12 residues. Deletions cut 8 bases from V and 5 bases from J, with 11 bases between. The CDR3 spells CASSPPQDTQYL. The CDR3, as DNA: TGTGCCAGCTCCCCTCCCCAAGATACGCAGTATCTT.

This clonotype was seen ten or more times. V usage is TRBV29-1 and J usage is TRBJ1-1; D is possibly TRBD1 (5 bases). This CDR3 comprises 14 residues. Deletions cut 4 bases from V and 2 bases from J, with 14 bases between. Germline assignment: CDR1 SQVTM and CDR2 ANQGSEA. The CDR3 DNA is TGCAGCGTTGGAGGGGTCAGGGAAAACACTGAAGCTTTCTTT. Its protein is CSVGGVRENTEAFF.

This rearrangement joins TRBV5-1 to TRBJ1-2; D is possibly TRBD1 (6 bases). The CDR3 is 14 residues long. The germline gives CDR1 SGHRS, CDR2 YFSETQ. Trimming took off 0 bases at V and 0 bases at J, with 6 bases between the two ends. The CDR3 nucleotides are TGCGCCAGCAGCTTGGGGACAGCTAACTATGGCTACACCTTC. Translation gives CASSLGTANYGYTF.

Remarks on this clonotype: A far larger clone lies a single base away; this is likely a read error. This is likely a read error, given that the CDR3 carries no conserved phenylalanine or tryptophan at its end. J is TRBJ1-5 and V is TRBV7-3; D is unresolved. Germline CDR1 reads SGHTA; CDR2 reads FQGTGA. V was clipped by 2 bases and J by 2 bases, with 7 bases between them. This CDR3 comprises 14 residues. The CDR3 loop is CASSLVGGNQPQHL. CDR3 coding DNA: TGTGCCAGCAGCTTAGTTGGGGGCAATCAGCCCCAGCATCTT.

This clonotype was seen at least ten times. V usage is TRBV9 and J usage is TRBJ2-3; possibly TRBD1 for D (6 bases). Germline CDR1 is SGDLS and CDR2 is YYNGEE. Deletions cut 2 bases from V and 3 bases from J, with 7 bases between. The CDR3 spans 13 residues. In DNA, the CDR3 is TGTGCCAGCAGCGTCGACAGGACAGATACGCAGTATTTT. This sequence encodes CASSVDRTDTQYF.

This clonotype was detected ten times or more. A much larger clone is a single base away; this may be a read error. The V call is TRBV7-2, the J call TRBJ2-1; D is uncertain. Between the trimmed V and J ends, which lost 5 bases and 12 bases, there was a span of 20 bases. Germline V gene lookup returns CDR1 SGHTA and CDR2 FQGNSA. This CDR3 has 14 amino acids. CDR3 loop: CASSPKFSMDGQFF. The CDR3, as DNA: TGTGCCAGCAGCCCGAAATTTTCTATGGATGGGCAGTTCTTC.

This clonotype occurred many times. The CDR3 sequence: CASSLAMNTGELFF. The CDR3 nucleotides read TGTGCCAGCAGCTTAGCCATGAACACCGGGGAGCTGTTTTTT. The V and J genes are TRBV7-2 and TRBJ2-2; the D is unclear. CDR3 length: 14 amino acids. Looked up from germline, CDR1 is SGHTA and CDR2 is FQGNSA. The germline V and J ends were trimmed by 0 bases and 1 base, with 3 bases remaining between them. The complete variable domain, with remaining parts taken from reference TRBV7-2 and TRBJ2-2, reads GAGVSQSPSNKVTEKGKDVELRCDPISGHTALYWYRQSLGQGLEFLIYFQGNSAPDKSGLPSDRFSAERTGGSVSTLTIQRTQQEDSAVYLCASSLAMNTGELFFGEGSRLTVL.

Comments on this clonotype: A much larger clone lies a single base off, so this may be a read error. The gene calls are TRBV7-2 and TRBJ2-5; perhaps D is TRBD1 or TRBD2 (6 bases each). This CDR3 spans 13 amino acids. Germline loops: CDR1 SGHTA, CDR2 FQGNSA. The CDR3 protein is CAGSLGGMETQYF. The CDR3 coding sequence is TGTGCCGGCAGCTTAGGGGGGATGGAGACCCAGTACTTC. Full variable domain (remainder filled in from reference TRBV7-2 and TRBJ2-5): GAGVSQSPSNKVTEKGKDVELRCDPISGHTALYWYRQSLGQGLEFLIYFQGNSAPDKSGLPSDRFSAERTGGSVSTLTIQRTQQEDSAVYLCAGSLGGMETQYFGPGTRLLVL.

This clonotype was seen at least ten times. The chain uses TRBV27 and TRBJ2-1; 8 bases agree with TRBD2. This CDR3 is 15 amino acids long. CDR1 and CDR2 from the germline V gene are MNHEY and SMNVEV (reference sequence). The V segment lost 6 bases and the J segment 7 bases; nucleotides outside the gene matches: 11. The CDR3 DNA sequence: TGTGCCAGCAGCACCGGGACTAGGCATTGGAATGAGCAGTTCTTC. This gives the protein CASSTGTRHWNEQFF.

This clonotype occurred many times. This chain links TRBV12-3 or TRBV12-4 with TRBJ2-7, with TRBD1 matching 9 bases. Germline trimming cut 4 bases from V and 0 bases from J; bases unmatched to any gene: 4. This CDR3 has 15 amino acids. In nucleotides, the CDR3 is TGTGCCAGCAGTTCAGACAGGGGGGGCTCCTACGAGCAGTACTTC. Residues: CASSSDRGGSYEQYF.

A few counts support this clonotype. Its ends do not fully match the called genes, so a read error is possible. The rearrangement links TRBV19 to TRBJ2-1; possibly TRBD2 for D (7 bases). Germline CDR1 LNHDA, CDR2 SQIVND (reference sequence). This CDR3 has 12 amino acids. CDR3 loop: CATGGPYNEQFF. CDR3 nucleotides: TGTGCCACCGGGGGGCCCTACAACGAGCAGTTCTTC.

The sample holds many counts of this clonotype. The V and J genes are TRBV29-1 and TRBJ2-3; 12 bases agree with TRBD2. Germline V gene sequence: CDR1 SQVTM, CDR2 ANQGSEA. The V gene end was trimmed by 3 bases and the J gene end by 6 bases; junction bases not matched to a gene: 7. This CDR3 spans 15 amino acids. The CDR3 nucleotides read TGCAGCGTTGAGCGGTCTAGCGGGGGGGAGGATACGCAGTATTTT. Amino acid sequence: CSVERSSGGEDTQYF.

This clonotype was seen repeatedly, ten times or more. This chain uses TRBV30 with TRBJ2-2; perhaps TRBD2 as D (6 bases). Trimming removed 5 bases from V and 4 bases from J, with 8 bases in between. The CDR3 runs to 12 residues. Germline-derived CDR1 and CDR2 are GTSNPN and SVGIG (reference sequence). CDR3 coding DNA: TGTGCCTGGGGGGGGATCACCGGGGAGCTGTTTTTT. It codes for CAWGGITGELFF.

On this clonotype itself: No conserved phenylalanine or tryptophan is present at the end of the CDR3, so a read error is the likely explanation. Because the CDR3's place on the DNA is in doubt, the DNA is left out and the CDR3 is given as listed by TCRdb. The V and J genes are TRBV27 and TRBJ2-1; TRBD2 is taken as the D call from the table, unchecked against the DNA. The CDR3 has 15 residues if both end residues are counted. Germline values: CDR1 MNHEY, CDR2 SMNVEV (reference sequence). CDR3 loop: CASSLSGGAINEQLL.

This clonotype occurred a few times. V gene TRBV18 combines with J gene TRBJ2-2; tentatively, D is TRBD1 or TRBD2 (5 bases each). The CDR3 consists of 14 residues. Germline loops: CDR1 KGHSH, CDR2 LQKENI. Trimming took 4 bases from V and 4 from J, leaving 10 bases between them. CDR3 amino acids: CASSQTEGTGELFF. Written as DNA, the CDR3 is TGTGCCAGCTCACAGACAGAGGGCACCGGGGAGCTGTTTTTT.

There are many counts of this clonotype. The V call is TRBV11-2, the J call TRBJ2-3; no clear D. Germline V gene lookup returns CDR1 SGHAT and CDR2 FQNNGV. V lost 5 bases, J lost 7 bases, and 13 bases lay in between. The CDR3 has 13 residues. The chain's CDR3 is CASSLLELHTQYF. The CDR3 DNA follows: TGTGCCAGCAGCCTGCTCGAGCTTCATACGCAGTATTTT.

This clonotype was seen ten or more times. In nucleotides, the CDR3 is TGTGCCAGCAGTTACGAGGGGTCTAACACTGAAGCTTTCTTT. It specifies CASSYEGSNTEAFF. The chain joins TRBV6-5 to TRBJ1-1; possibly TRBD1 for D (5 bases). CDR3 length: 14 amino acids. The V end lost 2 bases, the J end lost 2 bases, and 9 bases lay between the germline ends. CDR1 and CDR2 (germline): MNHEY, SVGAGI.

In its sample, this clonotype was seen a few times. The CDR3 loop reads CASSVVDDRRDRLQTNQPQHF. CDR3 in DNA: TGTGCCAGCAGCGTAGTAGATGATAGGCGGGACAGACTCCAAACCAATCAGCCCCAGCATTTT. The genes are TRBV9 and TRBJ1-5, with TRBD1 matching 7 bases. Germline V CDR1 and CDR2: SGDLS, YYNGEE. Trimming at V came to 0 bases and at J to 3 bases, leaving 21 bases not matched to a gene. The CDR3 length is 21 residues.

This clonotype was observed at least ten times. The rearrangement joins TRBV19 to TRBJ1-5; D gene unclear. CDR1 LNHDA and CDR2 SQIVND come from the germline V gene (reference sequence). The V end was cut by 6 bases, the J end by 2 bases, with 8 bases between. The CDR3 sequence is 13 residues long. CDR3 DNA: TGTGCCAGTAGATCCCTGGGCAATCAGCCCCAGCATTTT. Translating it yields CASRSLGNQPQHF.

This clonotype has at least ten counts. The CDR3 DNA follows: TGTGCCAGCAGCTTAGCTACAGTCTTAGAGACCCAGTACTTC. Protein sequence: CASSLATVLETQYF. J is TRBJ2-5 and V is TRBV7-2, with D hard to call. This CDR3 comprises 14 residues. V lost 0 bases and J lost 4, with 9 bases in between. The germline V gene has CDR1 SGHTA and CDR2 FQGNSA. Complete variable domain (other parts from reference TRBV7-2 and TRBJ2-5): GAGVSQSPSNKVTEKGKDVELRCDPISGHTALYWYRQSLGQGLEFLIYFQGNSAPDKSGLPSDRFSAERTGGSVSTLTIQRTQQEDSAVYLCASSLATVLETQYFGPGTRLLVL.